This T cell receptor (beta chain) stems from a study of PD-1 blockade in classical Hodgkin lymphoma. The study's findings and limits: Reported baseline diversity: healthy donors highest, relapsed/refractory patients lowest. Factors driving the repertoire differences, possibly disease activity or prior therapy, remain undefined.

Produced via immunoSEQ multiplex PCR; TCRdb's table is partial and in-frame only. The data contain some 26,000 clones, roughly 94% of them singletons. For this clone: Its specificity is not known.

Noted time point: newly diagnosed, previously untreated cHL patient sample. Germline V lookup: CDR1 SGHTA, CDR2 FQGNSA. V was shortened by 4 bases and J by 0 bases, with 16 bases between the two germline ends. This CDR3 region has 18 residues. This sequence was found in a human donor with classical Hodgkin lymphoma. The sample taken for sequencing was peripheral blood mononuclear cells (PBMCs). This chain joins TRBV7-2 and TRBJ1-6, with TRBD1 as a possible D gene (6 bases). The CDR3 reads CASSSLPRGASYNSPLHF. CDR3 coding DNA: TGTGCCAGCAGCTCTTTGCCAAGGGGGGCCTCCTATAATTCACCCCTCCACTTT.